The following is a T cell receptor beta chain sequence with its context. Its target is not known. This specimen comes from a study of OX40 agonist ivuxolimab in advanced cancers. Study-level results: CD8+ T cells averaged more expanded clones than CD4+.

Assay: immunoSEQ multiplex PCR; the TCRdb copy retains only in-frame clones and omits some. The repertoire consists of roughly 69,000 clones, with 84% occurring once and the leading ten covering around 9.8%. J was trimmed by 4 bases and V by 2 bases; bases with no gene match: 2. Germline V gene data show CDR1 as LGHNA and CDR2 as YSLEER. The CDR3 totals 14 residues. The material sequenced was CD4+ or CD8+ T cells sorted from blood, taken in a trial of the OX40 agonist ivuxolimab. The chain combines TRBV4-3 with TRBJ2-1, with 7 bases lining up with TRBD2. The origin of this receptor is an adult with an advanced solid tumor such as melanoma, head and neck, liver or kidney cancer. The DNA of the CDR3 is TGCGCCAGCAGCCAAACAGCGGGATACAATGAGCAGTTCTTC. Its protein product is CASSQTAGYNEQFF.